The next 24 T cell receptor beta chains were all read from a single sample in a study of cytomegalovirus exposure and HLA in healthy donors. PCR primers comprised 60 Vbeta and 13 Jbeta primers. The assay was immunoSEQ multiplex PCR, and TCRdb's table has in-frame clones only and misses some. This table holds around 130,000 clones, 65% to 90% found once. Specimen: PBMCs. The receptors were gathered from a man aged 45-60 years in good health and CMV-seronegative.

The sample holds a few counts of this clone. V and J are TRBV5-1 and TRBJ2-1, with 10 bases aligning to TRBD2. The J segment lost 9 bases and the V segment lost 0 bases, leaving 3 bases of the junction unmatched. The germline V gene encodes CDR1 SGHRS and CDR2 YFSETQ. The CDR3 loop spans 14 amino acids. Here the CDR3 DNA reads TGCGCCAGCAGCTTGGCTAGCGGGGGAGGTGAGCAGTTCTTC. It yields the protein CASSLASGGGEQFF.

This clone turned up a few times. This sequence joins TRBV6-6 and TRBJ1-5; 7 nucleotides agree with TRBD1. The CDR3 totals 15 residues. Per germline, CDR1 MNHNY and CDR2 SVGAGI (reference sequence). V lost 0 bases to trimming and J lost 5 bases; unmatched junction nucleotides: 4. In nucleotides, the CDR3 is TGTGCCAGCAGTTACTCCTGGGACAGCCATCAGCCCCAGCATTTT. This sequence encodes CASSYSWDSHQPQHF.

The gene calls are TRBV11-2 and TRBJ2-5, with 11 nucleotides matching TRBD1. Germline loops: CDR1 SGHAT, CDR2 FQNNGV. Germline trimming cut 5 bases from V and 7 bases from J; bases unmatched to any gene: 3. The CDR3 extends over 13 amino acids. The CDR3 region has the DNA TGTGCCAGCAGCGGGGACAGGGGGGCGACCCAGTACTTC. This gives the protein CASSGDRGATQYF.

This chain uses TRBV18 with TRBJ2-7, with 8 positions matching TRBD1. V was pared by 4 bases and J by 4 bases, with 9 bases of the junction left unmatched. This CDR3 is 15 amino acids long. CDR1 is KGHSH and CDR2 is LQKENI in the germline V gene. Written as DNA, the CDR3 is TGTGCCAGCTCACTTGGACAGGGAAGAAATTACGAGCAGTACTTC. This translates into CASSLGQGRNYEQYF.

This clone showed up just a few times. The chain has TRBV6-4 and TRBJ1-5, with D perhaps matching TRBD1 (6 bases). Trimming shortened V by 8 bases and J by 7 bases, and 12 bases separated the two germline ends. There are 12 residues in the CDR3. CDR1 and CDR2 from the germline V gene are MRHNA and SNTAGT. The CDR3 nucleotides are TGTGCCAGCGATAGGGGGTTCCAGCCCCAGCATTTT. Translating it yields CASDRGFQPQHF.

The chain couples TRBV30 to TRBJ1-2; 7 bases are a match to TRBD1. Germline CDR1 is GTSNPN and CDR2 is SVGIG (reference sequence). The V gene end was trimmed by 3 bases and the J gene end by 10 bases; junction bases not matched to a gene: 8. This CDR3 is built from 12 residues. The CDR3 sequence is CAWSHGQAFYTF. DNA of the CDR3: TGTGCCTGGAGCCATGGACAGGCTTTCTACACCTTC. Together with reference TRBV30 and TRBJ1-2, the CDR3 gives the full variable domain: SQTIHQWPATLVQPVGSPLSLECTVEGTSNPNLYWYRQAAGRGLQLLFYSVGIGQISSEVPQNLSASRPQDRQFILSSKKLLLSDSGFYLCAWSHGQAFYTFGSGTRLTVV.

V and J are TRBV7-9 and TRBJ2-5; a weak D match, TRBD2 (6 bases). V lost 3 bases and J 4 bases, leaving 24 bases between the germline ends. Germline V gene lookup returns CDR1 SEHNR and CDR2 FQNEAQ (reference sequence). This CDR3 is 18 amino acids long. The CDR3 DNA reads as TGTGCCAGCAGCTTCCCGTCCGGGACTTCTAAAGTACGAGAGACCCAGTACTTC. Its translation: CASSFPSGTSKVRETQYF.

This clone was found once. The gene calls are TRBV4-1 and TRBJ2-7; 12 nucleotides agree with TRBD1. V shed 2 bases and J 7 bases; nucleotides not matched to a gene: 6. The CDR3 contains 15 residues. The V gene's germline CDR1 is MGHRA and CDR2 YSYEKL. The CDR3 DNA follows: TGCGCCAGCAGCCAACCGGGACAGGGGGCCCCAGAGCAGTACTTC. Protein: CASSQPGQGAPEQYF.

CDR3: CASSVTGTFNYEQYF. The CDR3 DNA sequence: TGTGCCAGCAGCGTTACCGGGACTTTCAACTACGAGCAGTACTTC. The chain employs TRBV9 and TRBJ2-7; a possible D gene is TRBD2 (6 bases). Trimming pared 2 bases from V and 3 bases from J, leaving 15 bases between. Germline lookup yields CDR1 SGDLS and CDR2 YYNGEE. CDR3 length: 15 residues.

This clone was observed once. The chain employs TRBV10-1 and TRBJ2-1, with a possible D match to TRBD1 (6 bases). The germline V gene encodes CDR1 WNHNN and CDR2 SYGVQD (reference sequence). The CDR3 covers 15 residues. Trimming left V 3 bases short and J 0 bases short, with 9 bases between. The DNA of the CDR3 is TGCGCCAGCAGTGATACAGGGAGCTCCTACAATGAGCAGTTCTTC. It translates to CASSDTGSSYNEQFF.

The gene calls are TRBV5-1 and TRBJ2-1; 14 bases match TRBD2. V shed 4 bases, J shed 9 bases, and the junction held 9 bases outside the gene matches. This CDR3 has 16 residues. Germline assignment: CDR1 SGHRS and CDR2 YFSETQ. In nucleotides, the CDR3 is TGCGCCAGCAGCGTCGGACTAGCGGGGGGTTTCACTGAGCAGTTCTTC. Amino acids: CASSVGLAGGFTEQFF. Looking up the rest from reference TRBV5-1 and TRBJ2-1 gives the full variable domain: KAGVTQTPRYLIKTRGQQVTLSCSPISGHRSVSWYQQTPGQGLQFLFEYFSETQRNKGNFPGRFSGRQFSNSRSEMNVSTLELGDSALYLCASSVGLAGGFTEQFFGPGTRLTVL.

The chain employs TRBV7-9 and TRBJ1-2, with TRBD1 matching over 7 bases. V dropped 6 bases and J dropped 5; count of bases not matched to a gene: 9. CDR1 is SEHNR and CDR2 is FQNEAQ in the germline V gene (reference sequence). There are 14 residues in the CDR3. The CDR3 protein is CASSQGEARYGYTF. The CDR3 region has the DNA TGTGCCAGCAGTCAGGGGGAAGCGCGGTATGGCTACACCTTC.

The chain combines TRBV21-1 with TRBJ1-5; TRBD1, as called in the table, went unchecked against the DNA. TRBV21-1 is classified as a pseudogene. The CDR3 runs to 13 residues. CDR3 nucleotide sequence: TGTGCCGGAAAACGACAGGCCTGGCAGCCCCAGCATTTT. It specifies CAGKRQAWQPQHF.

The V and J genes are TRBV11-2 and TRBJ1-2; 8 bases map to TRBD1. The CDR3 is made up of 14 amino acids. The germline V gene has CDR1 SGHAT and CDR2 FQNNGV. The V segment lost 4 bases and the J segment 7 bases; nucleotides outside the gene matches: 8. The CDR3 coding sequence is TGTGCCAGCAGCTATGGACAGGGAAGCCTTGGCTACACCTTC. Its protein is CASSYGQGSLGYTF.

This clone was observed a single time. This rearrangement joins TRBV6-5 to TRBJ2-4, with D perhaps matching TRBD2 (6 bases). Germline CDR1 is MNHEY and CDR2 is SVGAGI. The CDR3 covers 14 residues. V was cut by 2 bases and J by 6 bases, with 11 bases left in between. The CDR3 spells CASSYLGTRNIQYF. The DNA of the CDR3 is TGTGCCAGCAGTTACCTTGGGACTCGAAACATTCAGTACTTC.

This clone was found once. The rearrangement joins TRBV6-6 to TRBJ2-5; 7 nucleotides line up with TRBD2. This CDR3 is built from 16 residues. Germline values: CDR1 MNHNY, CDR2 SVGAGI (reference sequence). Trimming at V came to 0 bases and at J to 9 bases, leaving 13 bases not matched to a gene. DNA of the CDR3: TGTGCCAGCAGTTACTCCGTAACTAGCGCCCGTTGGGCCCAGTACTTC. This codes for CASSYSVTSARWAQYF.

This chain connects TRBV5-1 to TRBJ2-1, with 10 bases that match TRBD2. The V gene end was trimmed by 3 bases and the J gene end by 4 bases; junction bases not matched to a gene: 4. The CDR3 covers 15 residues. The germline CDR1 and CDR2 sequences are SGHRS and YFSETQ. The CDR3 spells CASSSPSGSYNEQFF. DNA of the CDR3: TGCGCCAGCAGCTCCCCTAGCGGGAGTTACAATGAGCAGTTCTTC.

The V call is TRBV29-1, the J call TRBJ2-7, with D possibly matching TRBD2 (6 bases). The CDR3 extends over 10 amino acids. Germline assignment: CDR1 SQVTM and CDR2 ANQGSEA. The V and J ends lost 4 bases and 5 bases respectively, with 6 bases between them. CDR3: CSVGGDEQYF. The DNA for the CDR3 is TGCAGCGTTGGGGGGGACGAGCAGTACTTC.

The chain joins TRBV5-6 to TRBJ2-3, with 7 bases matching TRBD2. Germline V gene data show CDR1 as SGHDT and CDR2 as YYEEEE. CDR3 size: 15 residues. Germline trimming cut 3 bases from V and 5 bases from J; bases unmatched to any gene: 9. The CDR3 protein is CASSSSGAAVDTQYF. CDR3 DNA: TGTGCCAGCAGCTCAAGCGGGGCCGCGGTAGATACGCAGTATTTT.

V and J are TRBV4-2 and TRBJ2-7; D may be TRBD2 (7 bases). CDR3 size: 16 residues. Germline V lookup: CDR1 LGHNA, CDR2 YNFKEQ. Deletions cut 1 base from V and 7 bases from J, with 20 bases between. CDR3: CASSQGSGRGRGEQYF. CDR3 bases: TGTGCCAGCAGCCAAGGAAGCGGGCGGGGGAGGGGGGAGCAGTACTTC.

The chain couples TRBV6-1 to TRBJ1-4; possibly TRBD1 for D (6 bases). Germline V gives CDR1 MNHNS, CDR2 SASEGT. Trimming took 6 bases from V and 3 from J, leaving 14 bases between them. The CDR3 is 15 residues long. The DNA for the CDR3 is TGTGCCAGCAGCCGGGAGGGGGGCCCTAATGAAAAACTGTTTTTT. Translated, it gives CASSREGGPNEKLFF.

The gene calls are TRBV7-6 and TRBJ1-2; a possible D gene is TRBD1 (6 bases). The CDR3 loop spans 16 amino acids. V lost 1 base and J lost 0, with 12 bases in between. Germline-derived CDR1 and CDR2 are SGHVS and FNYEAQ. The CDR3 loop is CASSLGARTANYGYTF. The CDR3 nucleotides are TGTGCCAGCAGCTTAGGGGCCCGGACAGCTAACTATGGCTACACCTTC.

V and J are TRBV5-6 and TRBJ2-2; D gene ambiguous. The germline gives CDR1 SGHDT, CDR2 YYEEEE. The CDR3 consists of 13 residues. Trimming cost V 0 bases and J 5 bases, with 5 bases left between them. DNA for the CDR3: TGTGCCAGCAGCTTGGTCCCAACCGGGGAGCTGTTTTTT. Its protein product is CASSLVPTGELFF.

This clone appeared a single time. V is TRBV19 and J is TRBJ2-4; weak D call: TRBD2 (7 bases). Germline lookup yields CDR1 LNHDA and CDR2 SQIVND (reference sequence). The CDR3 covers 14 residues. V shed 4 bases and J shed 8 bases, with 15 bases lying between them. The CDR3 loop is CASSRSAGADIQYF. CDR3 in DNA: TGTGCCAGTAGTAGGTCCGCGGGGGCCGACATTCAGTACTTC.